What follows is one T cell receptor beta chain and its context. These data originate in a study of blood T cell repertoires in COVID-19. Study summary: Acute and convalescent COVID-19 samples came from the United States, Italy and Spain.

Clones were sequenced by immunoSEQ multiplex PCR, and TCRdb holds only the in-frame ones, with some missing. The data contain hundreds of thousands of clones, about 87% of them seen just once; the ten biggest clones take up just under 6.5%. This CDR3 is 15 amino acids long. Losses at the gene ends were 2 bases for V and 0 bases for J; bases not matched to a gene: 2. CDR1 is WNHNN, CDR2 SYGVQD, per germline (reference sequence). Specimen: peripheral blood. V gene TRBV10-1 combines with J gene TRBJ2-3; 7 bases agree with TRBD2. The clonotype comes from a woman in her fifties or sixties with COVID-19, enrolled during active disease. In DNA, the CDR3 is TGCGCCAGCAGTGAGGGACTAGTTAGCACAGATACGCAGTATTTT. Its protein product is CASSEGLVSTDTQYF.